This TCR beta chain originates from a study of T-cell memory formation after mild COVID-19. The CDR3 sequence is 20 residues long. Germline-derived CDR1 and CDR2 are MGHRA and YSYEKL. With 3 bases clipped from V and 12 bases from J, the junction kept 24 bases outside the gene matches. TCRalpha and TCRbeta libraries used 5'RACE with constant-segment primers and UMIs. TCRdb re-analysed the 5' RACE reads in MiXCR, keeping a single row per CDR3 protein. Here the sample spans roughly 150,000 distinct CDR3 sequences, 14% being singletons. There are a few counts of this clonotype. What it binds is not known. Whole-study findings and limits: While clones contracting from day 15 to 85 were balanced between CD4 and CD8, later expanders leaned CD4+.

The receptor was derived from an adult woman who had mild COVID-19 (a few samples of this study predate the infection). Cell type and time point are not known. Sequences were obtained from PBMCs or a T cell subset sorted from them (not recorded which). This chain connects TRBV4-1 to TRBJ2-1; TRBD1 matches 12 bases. The CDR3, as DNA: TGCGCCAGCAGCCAGGCTAACGGGAAGAAGTCCCGGGACAGGGGGCTTGGGCAGTTCTTC. Translating it yields CASSQANGKKSRDRGLGQFF.